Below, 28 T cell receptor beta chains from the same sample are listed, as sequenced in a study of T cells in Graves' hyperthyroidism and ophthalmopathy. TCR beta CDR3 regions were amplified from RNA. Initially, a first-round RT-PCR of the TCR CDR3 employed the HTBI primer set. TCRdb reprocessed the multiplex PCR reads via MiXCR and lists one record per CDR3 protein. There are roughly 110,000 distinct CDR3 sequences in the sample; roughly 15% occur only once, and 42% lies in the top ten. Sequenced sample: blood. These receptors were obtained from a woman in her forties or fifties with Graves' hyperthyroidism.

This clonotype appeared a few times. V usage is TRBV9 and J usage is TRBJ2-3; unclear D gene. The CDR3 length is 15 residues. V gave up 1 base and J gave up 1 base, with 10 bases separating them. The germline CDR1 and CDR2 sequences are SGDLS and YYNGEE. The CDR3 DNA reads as TGTGCCAGCAGCGTATCTGGGGTGGGCACAGATACGCAGTATTTT. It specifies CASSVSGVGTDTQYF.

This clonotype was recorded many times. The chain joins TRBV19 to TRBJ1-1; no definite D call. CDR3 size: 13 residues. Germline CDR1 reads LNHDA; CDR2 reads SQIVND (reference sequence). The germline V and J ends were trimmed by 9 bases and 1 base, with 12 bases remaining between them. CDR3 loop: CARLDDKNTEAFF. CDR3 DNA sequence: TGTGCCAGATTGGACGACAAGAACACTGAAGCTTTCTTT.

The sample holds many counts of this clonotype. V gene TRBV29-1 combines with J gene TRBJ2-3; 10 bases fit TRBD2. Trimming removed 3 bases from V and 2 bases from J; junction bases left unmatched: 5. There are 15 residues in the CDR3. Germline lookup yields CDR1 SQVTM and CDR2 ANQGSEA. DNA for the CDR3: TGCAGCGTTGACCCCACTAGCGGGAACACAGATACGCAGTATTTT. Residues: CSVDPTSGNTDTQYF.

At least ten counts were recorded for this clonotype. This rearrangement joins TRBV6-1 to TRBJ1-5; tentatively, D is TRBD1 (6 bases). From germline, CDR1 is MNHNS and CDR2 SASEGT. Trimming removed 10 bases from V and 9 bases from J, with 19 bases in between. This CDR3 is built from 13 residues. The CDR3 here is CATSQNQGTPQHF. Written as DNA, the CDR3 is TGTGCCACCTCTCAGAATCAGGGGACGCCCCAGCATTTT.

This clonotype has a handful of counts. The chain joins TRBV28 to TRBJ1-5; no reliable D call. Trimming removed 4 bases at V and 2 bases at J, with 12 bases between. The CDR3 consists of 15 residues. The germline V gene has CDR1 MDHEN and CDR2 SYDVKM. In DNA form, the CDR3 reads TGTGCCAGCAGTTCGGGGAGTTCGGGCAATCAGCCCCAGCATTTT. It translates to CASSSGSSGNQPQHF. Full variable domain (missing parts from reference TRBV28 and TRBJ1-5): DVKVTQSSRYLVKRTGEKVFLECVQDMDHENMFWYRQDPGLGLRLIYFSYDVKMKEKGDIPEGYSVSREKKERFSLILESASTNQTSMYLCASSSGSSGNQPQHFGDGTRLSIL.

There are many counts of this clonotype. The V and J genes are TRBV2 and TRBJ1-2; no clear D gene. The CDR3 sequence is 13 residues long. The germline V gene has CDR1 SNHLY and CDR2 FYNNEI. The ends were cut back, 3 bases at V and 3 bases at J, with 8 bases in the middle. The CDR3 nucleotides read TGTGCCAGCAGTGAGGAGACCTACTATGGCTACACCTTC. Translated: CASSEETYYGYTF. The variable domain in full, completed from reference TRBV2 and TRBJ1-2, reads EPEVTQTPSHQVTQMGQEVILRCVPISNHLYFYWYRQILGQKVEFLVSFYNNEISEKSEIFDDQFSVERPDGSNFTLKIRSTKLEDSAMYFCASSEETYYGYTFGSGTRLTVV.

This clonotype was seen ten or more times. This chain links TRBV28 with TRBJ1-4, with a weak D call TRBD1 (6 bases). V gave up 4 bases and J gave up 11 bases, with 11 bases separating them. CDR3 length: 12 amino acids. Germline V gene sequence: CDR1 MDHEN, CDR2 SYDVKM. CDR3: CASSSTGRKLFF. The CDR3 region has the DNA TGTGCCAGCAGTTCGACAGGACGGAAACTGTTTTTT.

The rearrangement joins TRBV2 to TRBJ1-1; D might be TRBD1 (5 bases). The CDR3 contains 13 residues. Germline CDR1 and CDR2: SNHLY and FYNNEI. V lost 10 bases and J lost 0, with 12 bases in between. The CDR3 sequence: CATLGGLNTEAFF. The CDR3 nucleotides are TGTGCCACACTGGGGGGGTTGAACACTGAAGCTTTCTTT.

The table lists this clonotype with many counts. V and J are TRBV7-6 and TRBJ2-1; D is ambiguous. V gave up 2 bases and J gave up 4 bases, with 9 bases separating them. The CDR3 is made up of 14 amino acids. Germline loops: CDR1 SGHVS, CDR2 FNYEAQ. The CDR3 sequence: CASSLFSSYNEQFF. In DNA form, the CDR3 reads TGTGCCAGCAGCTTATTTAGCAGTTACAATGAGCAGTTCTTC.

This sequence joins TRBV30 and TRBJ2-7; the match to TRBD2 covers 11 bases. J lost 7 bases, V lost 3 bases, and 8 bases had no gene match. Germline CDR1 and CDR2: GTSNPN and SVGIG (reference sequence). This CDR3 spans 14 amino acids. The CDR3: CAWSRGLAGGEQYF. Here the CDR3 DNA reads TGTGCCTGGAGCAGAGGACTAGCGGGCGGAGAGCAGTACTTC.

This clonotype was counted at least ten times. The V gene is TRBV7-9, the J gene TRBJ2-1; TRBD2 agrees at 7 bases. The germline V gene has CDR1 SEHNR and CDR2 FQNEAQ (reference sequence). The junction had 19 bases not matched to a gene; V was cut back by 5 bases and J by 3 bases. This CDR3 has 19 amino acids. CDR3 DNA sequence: TGTGCCAGCAGCCGAGGGTCCCGGGAGCGGGAAAGGGACTACAATGAGCAGTTCTTC. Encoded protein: CASSRGSRERERDYNEQFF.

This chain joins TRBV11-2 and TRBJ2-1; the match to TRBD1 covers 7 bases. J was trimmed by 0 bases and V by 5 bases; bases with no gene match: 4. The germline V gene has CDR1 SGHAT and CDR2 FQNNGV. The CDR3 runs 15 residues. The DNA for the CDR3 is TGTGCCAGCAGCCCATGGGACAGCTCCTACAATGAGCAGTTCTTC. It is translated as CASSPWDSSYNEQFF.

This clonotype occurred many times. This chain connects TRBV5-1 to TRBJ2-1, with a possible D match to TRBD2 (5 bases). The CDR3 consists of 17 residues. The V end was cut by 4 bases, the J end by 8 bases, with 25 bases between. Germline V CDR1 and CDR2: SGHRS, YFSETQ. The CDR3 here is CASSLPRTAETNDEQFF. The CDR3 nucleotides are TGCGCCAGCAGCCTTCCCAGGACTGCAGAGACAAACGATGAGCAGTTCTTC.

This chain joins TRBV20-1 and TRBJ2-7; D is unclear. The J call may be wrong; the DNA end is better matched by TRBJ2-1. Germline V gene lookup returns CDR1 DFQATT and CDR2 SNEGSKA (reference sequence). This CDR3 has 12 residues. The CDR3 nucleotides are TGCAGTGCTACCTCAGATTCCTACGAGCAGTTCTTC. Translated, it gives CSATSDSYEQFF.

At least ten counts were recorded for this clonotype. CDR3 nucleotide sequence: TGTGCCAGCAGCGACACGATCTATGGCTACACCTTC. Translating it yields CASSDTIYGYTF. The gene calls are TRBV9 and TRBJ1-2, with unresolved D. The ends were cut back, 3 bases at V and 4 bases at J, with 7 bases in the middle. This CDR3 comprises 12 residues. Germline assignment: CDR1 SGDLS and CDR2 YYNGEE.

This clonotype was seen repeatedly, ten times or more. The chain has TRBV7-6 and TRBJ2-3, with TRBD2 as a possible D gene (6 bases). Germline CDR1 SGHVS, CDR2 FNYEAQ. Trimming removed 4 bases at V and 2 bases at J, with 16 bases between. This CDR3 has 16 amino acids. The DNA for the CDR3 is TGTGCCAGCAGCTCACTAGCAGGAGGGGTCACAGATACGCAGTATTTT. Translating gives CASSSLAGGVTDTQYF.

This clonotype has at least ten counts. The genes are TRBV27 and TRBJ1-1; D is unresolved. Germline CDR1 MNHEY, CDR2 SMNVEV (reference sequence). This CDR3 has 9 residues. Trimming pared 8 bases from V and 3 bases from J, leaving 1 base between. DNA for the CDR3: TGTGCCAGCGACACTGAAGCTTTCTTT. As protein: CASDTEAFF.

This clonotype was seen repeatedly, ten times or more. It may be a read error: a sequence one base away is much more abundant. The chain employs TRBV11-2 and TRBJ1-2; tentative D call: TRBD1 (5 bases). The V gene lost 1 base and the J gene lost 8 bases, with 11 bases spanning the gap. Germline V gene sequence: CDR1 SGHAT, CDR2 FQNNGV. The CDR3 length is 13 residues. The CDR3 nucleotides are TGTGCCAGCAGCTTAGGTGCAGGGCAGGGCTACACCTTC. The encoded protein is CASSLGAGQGYTF.

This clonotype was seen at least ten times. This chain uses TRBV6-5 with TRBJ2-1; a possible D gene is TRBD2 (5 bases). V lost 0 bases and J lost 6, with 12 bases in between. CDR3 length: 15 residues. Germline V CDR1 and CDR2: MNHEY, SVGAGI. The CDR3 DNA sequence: TGTGCCAGCAGTTACTCTAGGGAGCTGAGCAATGAGCAGTTCTTC. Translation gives CASSYSRELSNEQFF.

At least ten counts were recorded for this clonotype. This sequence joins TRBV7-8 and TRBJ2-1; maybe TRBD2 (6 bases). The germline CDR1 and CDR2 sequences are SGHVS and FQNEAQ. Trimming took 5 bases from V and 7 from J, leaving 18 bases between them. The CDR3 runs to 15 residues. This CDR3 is CASSPYGGVVNEQFF. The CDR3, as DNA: TGTGCCAGCAGCCCCTACGGGGGTGTCGTAAATGAGCAGTTCTTC.

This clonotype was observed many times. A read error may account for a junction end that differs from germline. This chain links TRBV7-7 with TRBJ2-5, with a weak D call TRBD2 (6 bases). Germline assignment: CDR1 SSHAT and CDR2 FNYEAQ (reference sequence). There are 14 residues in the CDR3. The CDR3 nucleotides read TGTGCTAGCAGCTTAGGAGGGACGGGAGAGACCCAGTACTTC. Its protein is CASSLGGTGETQYF.

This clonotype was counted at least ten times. In nucleotides, the CDR3 is TGCAGTGCTAAGGACGGCGGCAATCAGCCCCAGCATTTT. As protein: CSAKDGGNQPQHF. The chain couples TRBV20-1 to TRBJ1-5; no firm D call. The CDR3 has 13 residues. V lost 4 bases, J lost 2 bases, and 9 bases lay in between. Germline-derived CDR1 and CDR2 are DFQATT and SNEGSKA (reference sequence).

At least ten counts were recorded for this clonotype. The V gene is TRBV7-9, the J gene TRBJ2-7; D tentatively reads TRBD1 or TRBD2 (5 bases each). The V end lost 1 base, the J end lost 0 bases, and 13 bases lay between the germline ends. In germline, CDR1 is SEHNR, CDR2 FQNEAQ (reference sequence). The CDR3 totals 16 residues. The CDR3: CASSLVWDHYSYEQYF. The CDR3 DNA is TGTGCCAGCAGCTTAGTATGGGACCACTACTCCTACGAGCAGTACTTC.

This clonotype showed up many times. The CDR3 nucleotides are TGTGCCAGCAGTGATGATCGGGCCCTTCGGTACTTC. Amino acid sequence: CASSDDRALRYF. The V gene is TRBV2, the J gene TRBJ2-5; D unresolved. This CDR3 spans 12 amino acids. The germline V gene has CDR1 SNHLY and CDR2 FYNNEI. V lost 3 bases to trimming and J lost 13 bases, with 15 bases between them.

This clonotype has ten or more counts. CDR3: CASSSGTASYEQYF. CDR3 nucleotide sequence: TGCGCCAGCAGCTCCGGGACAGCCTCCTACGAGCAGTACTTC. The J gene is TRBJ2-7, the V gene TRBV5-1, with 7 bases fitting TRBD1. V was pared by 3 bases and J by 0 bases, with 3 bases of the junction left unmatched. From germline, CDR1 is SGHRS and CDR2 YFSETQ. This CDR3 is 14 amino acids long. Filled out from reference TRBV5-1 and TRBJ2-7, the complete variable domain reads KAGVTQTPRYLIKTRGQQVTLSCSPISGHRSVSWYQQTPGQGLQFLFEYFSETQRNKGNFPGRFSGRQFSNSRSEMNVSTLELGDSALYLCASSSGTASYEQYFGPGTRLTVT.

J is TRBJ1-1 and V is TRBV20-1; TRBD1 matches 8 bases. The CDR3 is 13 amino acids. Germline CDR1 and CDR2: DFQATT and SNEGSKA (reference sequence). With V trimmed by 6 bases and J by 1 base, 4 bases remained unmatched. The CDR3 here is CSARTGRNTEAFF. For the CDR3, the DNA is TGCAGTGCGAGGACAGGGAGGAACACTGAAGCTTTCTTT.

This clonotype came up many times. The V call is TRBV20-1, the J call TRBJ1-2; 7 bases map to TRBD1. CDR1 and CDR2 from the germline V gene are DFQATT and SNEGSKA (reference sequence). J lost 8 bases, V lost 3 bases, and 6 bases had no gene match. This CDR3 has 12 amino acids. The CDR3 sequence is CSASPGGRGYTF. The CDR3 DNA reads TGCAGTGCTAGTCCAGGGGGACGGGGCTACACCTTC.

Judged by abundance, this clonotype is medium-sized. CDR3 bases: TGTGCCAGCAGCTTAGTTTCACGAGATACGCAGTATTTT. Protein sequence: CASSLVSRDTQYF. The V call is TRBV11-2, the J call TRBJ2-3, with unresolved D. The CDR3 consists of 13 residues. Trimming pared 1 base from V and 5 bases from J, leaving 7 bases between. Germline CDR1 is SGHAT and CDR2 is FQNNGV.